These T cell receptor beta chains were read from a single sample in a study of T cell clonotyping in hematopoietic cell transplantation. Produced via immunoSEQ multiplex PCR; TCRdb's table is partial and in-frame only. The data hold 69,000 or so clones, with roughly 93% observed a single time. The material sequenced was peripheral blood mononuclear cells. These receptors were collected from a man aged 45-65 years in good health. Some clones in this sample may be carry-over from other donors' samples. CDR3s include the opening cysteine and the closing phenylalanine or tryptophan. A D gene is named only where the DNA matches it firmly. Some rows mark clone size as missing; the rest say once, few, many or name a class of expanded clone.

CDR3 protein	CDR3 DNA	D gene	J gene	CDR3 length	V gene	clone size
CASTYRDRGFLNTEAFF	TGTGCCAGCACCTACCGGGACAGGGGGTTTTTGAACACTGAAGCTTTCTTT	TRBD1	TRBJ1-1	17	TRBV28	few
CASSSWTAQETQYF	TGTGCCAGCAGTAGCTGGACAGCTCAAGAGACCCAGTACTTC	.	TRBJ2-5	14	TRBV2	few
CASRNRTPNEKLFF	TGTGCCAGCAGGAACAGGACCCCTAATGAAAAACTGTTTTTT	.	TRBJ1-4	14	TRBV6-5	.
CASSPAAGVANEKLFF	TGCGCCAGCAGCCCAGCAGCAGGGGTTGCTAATGAAAAACTGTTTTTT	.	TRBJ1-4	16	TRBV4-1	.
CASSVGTSGSPSYNEQFF	TGTGCCAGCAGCGTAGGGACTAGCGGGAGCCCCTCCTACAATGAGCAGTTCTTC	TRBD2	TRBJ2-1	18	TRBV9	.
CASSYSKNPNYNEQFF	TGTGCCAGCAGTTACTCGAAAAACCCGAATTACAATGAGCAGTTCTTC	.	TRBJ2-1	16	TRBV6-6	.
CASSSTTGPNQPQHF	TGTGCCAGCAGCTCAACGACGGGACCCAATCAGCCCCAGCATTTT	.	TRBJ1-5	15	TRBV11-2	.
CAWKGPVYSYNEQFF	TGTGCCTGGAAGGGGCCGGTTTACTCCTACAATGAGCAGTTCTTC	.	TRBJ2-1	15	TRBV30	once
CASSPGDRRGGELFF	TGTGCCAGCAGCCCCGGTGACAGGCGAGGTGGGGAGCTGTTTTTT	.	TRBJ2-2	15	TRBV28	.
CASSPGPSPIQYF	TGTGCCAGCAGCCCAGGACCGTCACCCATTCAGTACTTC	.	TRBJ2-4	13	TRBV13	once
CASSFRQGVTEAFF	TGTGCCAGCAGCTTCAGACAGGGAGTAACTGAAGCTTTCTTT	TRBD1	TRBJ1-1	14	TRBV7-2	.
CASSFNSENSPLHF	TGTGCCAGCAGCTTTAACAGCGAGAATTCACCCCTCCACTTT	.	TRBJ1-6	14	TRBV7-3	.
CASSTEGTDTQYF	TGTGCCAGCAGCACGGAGGGCACAGATACGCAGTATTTT	.	TRBJ2-3	13	TRBV7-9	.
CSVLRDISYEQYF	TGCAGCGTTCTCCGAGACATCTCCTACGAGCAGTACTTC	.	TRBJ2-7	13	TRBV29-1	.
CASSSWTDNSPLHF	TGTGCCAGCAGCTCCTGGACAGATAATTCACCCCTCCACTTT	.	TRBJ1-6	14	TRBV7-9	few
CASSISSGFGNQPQHF	TGTGCCAGTAGTATCTCGTCAGGGTTCGGCAATCAGCCCCAGCATTTT	.	TRBJ1-5	16	TRBV19	.
CASSFRGGFYNEQFF	TGTGCCAGCAGTTTCAGGGGGGGATTCTACAATGAGCAGTTCTTC	.	TRBJ2-1	15	TRBV28	.
CSVLRDRGYEQYF	TGCAGCGTCCTCCGGGACAGGGGGTACGAGCAGTACTTC	TRBD1	TRBJ2-7	13	TRBV29-1	.
CASRLTGTPPPDGYTF	TGCGCCAGCAGGTTAACCGGGACACCGCCCCCGGATGGCTACACCTTC	.	TRBJ1-2	16	TRBV5-1	.
CASSQDSLAPRSGEQFF	TGCGCCAGCAGCCAAGATAGTCTAGCGCCCCGGTCGGGTGAGCAGTTCTTC	.	TRBJ2-1	17	TRBV4-3	.
CASSQDRTGFQPQHF	TGCGCCAGCAGCCAAGATCGGACAGGTTTTCAGCCCCAGCATTTT	TRBD1	TRBJ1-5	15	TRBV4-1	.
CASSYRGGPTDTQYF	TGTGCCAGCAGTTACCGAGGGGGACCCACAGATACGCAGTATTTT	.	TRBJ2-3	15	TRBV6-5	.
CASSLADRGPTEAFF	TGCGCCAGCAGCTTGGCCGACAGGGGGCCGACTGAAGCTTTCTTT	TRBD1	TRBJ1-1	15	TRBV5-1	once
CASSLGPRGVWYGYTF	TGTGCCAGCAGCTTAGGTCCCCGGGGGGTGTGGTATGGCTACACCTTC	.	TRBJ1-2	16	TRBV7-9	.
CASSPEVGTQYF	TGCGCCAGCAGCCCCGAAGTTGGGACCCAGTACTTC	.	TRBJ2-5	12	TRBV5-1	.
CASSLGGAGHSYEQYF	TGTGCCAGCAGCTTGGGTGGGGCAGGGCACTCCTACGAGCAGTACTTC	.	TRBJ2-7	16	TRBV5-4	.
CASSFGTSGYNEQFF	TGTGCCAGCAGCTTCGGGACTAGCGGCTACAATGAGCAGTTCTTC	TRBD2	TRBJ2-1	15	TRBV5-4	.
CASSTGGSGANVLTF	TGTGCCAGCAGCACCGGGGGGTCTGGGGCCAACGTCCTGACTTTC	TRBD2	TRBJ2-6	15	TRBV7-9	once
CASIRQGAGELFF	TGTGCCAGCATCAGACAGGGGGCCGGGGAGCTGTTTTTT	TRBD1	TRBJ2-2	13	TRBV2	.
CASTTTDSGNTIYF	TGTGCCAGCACGACGACGGACTCTGGAAACACCATATATTTT	.	TRBJ1-3	14	TRBV6-5	.
CASSIGPRTDTQYF	TGTGCCAGTAGTATAGGGCCACGCACAGATACGCAGTATTTT	.	TRBJ2-3	14	TRBV19	once
CSAYRAVNTEAFF	TGCAGCGCCTACAGGGCTGTGAACACTGAAGCTTTCTTT	.	TRBJ1-1	13	TRBV29-1	.
CAWREGSRVYGYTF	TGTGCCTGGAGGGAGGGCAGTCGTGTCTATGGCTACACCTTC	.	TRBJ1-2	14	TRBV30	.
CASSSDRDYEQYF	TGTGCCAGCAGCTCGGACAGGGACTACGAGCAGTACTTC	TRBD1	TRBJ2-7	13	TRBV5-6	.
CASPYLDRIREKLFF	TGTGCCAGCCCTTACCTGGACAGGATCAGAGAAAAACTGTTTTTT	TRBD1	TRBJ1-4	15	TRBV6-5	.
CATLGGPSSYNSPLHF	TGTGCCACGTTGGGGGGCCCTAGCTCCTATAATTCACCCCTCCACTTT	.	TRBJ1-6	16	TRBV2	.
CSANPGLGYTF	TGCAGTGCTAACCCCGGGCTCGGCTACACCTTC	.	TRBJ1-2	11	TRBV20-1	.
CASSQLPGNIQYF	TGTGCCAGCAGCCAACTCCCGGGAAACATTCAGTACTTC	.	TRBJ2-4	13	TRBV14	.
CASSGSGGVGDTQYF	TGTGCCAGCAGCGGTAGCGGGGGGGTGGGAGATACGCAGTATTTT	TRBD2	TRBJ2-3	15	TRBV9	.
CASSSTTANYGYTF	TGTGCCAGCAGCTCAACCACTGCTAACTATGGCTACACCTTC	.	TRBJ1-2	14	TRBV9	.
CASSRSGGAAETQYF	TGTGCCAGCAGCCGGAGCGGGGGGGCTGCAGAGACCCAGTACTTC	TRBD2	TRBJ2-5	15	TRBV11-2	once
CSVEAGAGFNTF	TGCAGCGTTGAAGCAGGGGCAGGGTTTAACACCTTC	.	TRBJ1-2	12	TRBV29-1	.
CASSQVSGGAGNEQFF	TGTGCCAGCAGCCAAGTCAGCGGGGGGGCCGGGAATGAGCAGTTCTTC	TRBD2	TRBJ2-1	16	TRBV14	.
CASRTSGVTDTQYF	TGTGCCAGCAGAACTAGCGGGGTCACAGATACGCAGTATTTT	TRBD2	TRBJ2-3	14	TRBV6-5	.
CASSVTVSYEQYF	TGTGCCAGTAGTGTGACAGTGTCCTACGAGCAGTACTTC	.	TRBJ2-7	13	TRBV19	.
CASSQGAGRIYNEQFF	TGTGCCAGCAGCCAAGGGGCAGGACGGATCTACAATGAGCAGTTCTTC	.	TRBJ2-1	16	TRBV14	few
CASSLATEREKLFF	TGTGCCAGCAGCTTGGCAACGGAGAGGGAAAAACTGTTTTTT	.	TRBJ1-4	14	TRBV5-4	.
CASSLNRGTEYF	TGTGCCAGCAGCTTAAACAGGGGCACAGAGTACTTC	TRBD1	TRBJ2-4	12	TRBV5-4	.
CASSPSPGQGAREQYF	TGCGCCAGCAGCCCATCCCCGGGACAGGGGGCAAGAGAGCAGTACTTC	TRBD1	TRBJ2-7	16	TRBV4-1	.
CASSSLTRNSYEQYF	TGTGCCAGCAGCTCCCTCACTCGGAACTCCTACGAGCAGTACTTC	.	TRBJ2-7	15	TRBV11-2	.
CATRVLAGNTGELFF	TGTGCCACCAGAGTACTAGCCGGGAACACCGGGGAGCTGTTTTTT	.	TRBJ2-2	15	TRBV6-4	.
CASSSLPSVGRDTQYF	TGTGCCAGCAGTTCCCTCCCTAGCGTGGGTCGGGATACGCAGTATTTT	.	TRBJ2-3	16	TRBV25-1	.